This T cell receptor beta chain appears in the sequencing data of a study of blood T cell repertoires in COVID-19 (dated by TCRdb to the early 2020s). The study in broad terms: Collaborator samples came from the United States, Italy and Spain and covered acute and convalescent phases of COVID-19. The material from the prospective study consisted of cDNA or gDNA derived from T cells, B-cell-depleted T cells, or PBMCs. Deeply sampled blood TCRbeta repertoires from subjects exposed to, actively infected with, or recovered from COVID-19 were included in the dataset. A freely available public database, intended as a resource for researchers studying the immune response to SARS-CoV-2, is where the repertoires were released. Samples were obtained from the ongoing ImmuneRACE study (first 160 participants) and from 950 to 1,500 subjects provided by 6 global collaborators. The sample metadata nearly always contained a de-identified subject ID, COVID-19 status, age in years and sex. HLA class I and class II types, where available, came from metadata supplied by the sample provider rather than from assay-based typing. Study-wide findings and limitations: The amount of clinical and demographic metadata varied by source and participant and was provided uncurated.

TCRbeta CDR3 regions were amplified from genomic DNA by means of the immunoSEQ Assay, a bias-controlled multiplex PCR. Per the source publication's procedure: The number of nucleated cells in each sample was estimated from the amplification of reference gene primers within the assay. Sequence reads were collapsed and filtered to measure the absolute abundance of every unique TCRbeta CDR3 rearrangement. For each sample, productive Simpson clonality was calculated as the square root of Simpson's diversity index over productive rearrangements. TCRdb took this table from immuneACCESS and kept in-frame rearrangements with V and J called. Such tables lack part of the clones; where checked against another copy, unresolved V genes explain under half of the gap, and the rest is unexplained. D and trimming were read from the DNA, whereas the V and J calls and clone size are those reported in that table. A total of roughly 230,000 clones appear in this sample, around 90% of them only once. The ten largest clones take up roughly 0.79% of the sample.

The CDR3 starts with the cysteine, ends with the phenylalanine, and has 16 residues. Solely the CDR3 DNA is kept, with 48 bases framed from the first base. V drops 3 bases and J drops 5 bases, leaving 20 bases in between. CDR1 and CDR2 are read off the germline V gene (reference sequence) as SGHNT and YYREEE. At one collaborating source in Seattle, patients were enrolled during active infection and were followed longitudinally through the course of disease. The collaborating institutions used their own protocols to collect whole blood in K2EDTA tubes. For TCRbeta analysis, collaborators shipped samples in one of three forms: frozen whole blood, isolated PBMCs, or DNA extracted from either of those sample types. With respect to this clone: The antigen it recognizes is unknown. No much larger clone exists at a distance of one base, and base qualities are not known.

The rearranged segments are TRBV5-4 and TRBJ1-1, with no confidently assigned D gene. The sequencing sample was made of peripheral blood. This TCR derives from a man aged 30 to 45 with COVID-19, enrolled during active disease. The CDR3 sequence is CASSYPQGGLGTEAFF. The nucleotide sequence reads TGTGCCAGCAGCTACCCCCAAGGAGGGTTGGGGACTGAAGCTTTCTTT.